This T cell receptor (beta chain) derives from a study of blood T cell repertoires in COVID-19. Study-level background: PBMCs, B-cell-depleted T cells, or T cells provided the cDNA or gDNA that made up the material.

The authors' processing: Amplification from reference gene primers served as the basis for estimated nucleated cell counts. The method was immunoSEQ multiplex PCR; TCRdb's version includes in-frame clones alone and lacks a portion of them. Clone size and V and J calls were adopted from that table, with D and trimming inferred from the DNA. This sample has roughly 140,000 clones, with more than 75% found just once. Germline loops: CDR1 MGHRA, CDR2 YSYEKL. V lost 0 bases to trimming and J lost 9 bases; unmatched junction nucleotides: 10. This CDR3 region has 16 residues. This clonotype originated in a woman older than 75 with acute or convalescent COVID-19. Material for sequencing was peripheral blood. The genes are TRBV4-1 and TRBJ2-1; 8 nucleotides match TRBD2. CDR3 nucleotides: TGCGCCAGCAGCCAAGATCGGCGGGGGGCCGGGGGTGAGCAGTTCTTC. Amino acids: CASSQDRRGAGGEQFF.